This TCR beta chain was found in a study of human T cells and chemical hapten exposure. TCRdb itself ran the RACE reads through MiXCR, one entry per CDR3 protein. The repertoire holds fewer than 70,000 distinct CDR3 sequences, with around 7% as singletons. The time point is: pre-sensitization, week 0. Treatment: therapeutic diphenylcyclopropenone sensitization with weekly scalp DPC. This clonotype was seen repeatedly, ten times or more. The V gene's germline CDR1 is SQVTM and CDR2 ANQGSEA. Trimming cost V 7 bases and J 4 bases, with 10 bases left between them. The CDR3 is 11 residues long. This TCR derives from a woman aged 25 to 45 with alopecia areata. Some clones in this sample may be carry-over from other donors' samples. This rearrangement joins TRBV29-1 to TRBJ1-1; D not certain. The sequenced sample was whole blood, obtained in connection with sensitization to the hapten diphenylcyclopropenone (DPC). CDR3 nucleotide sequence: TGCAGCGGACGGCGTTCCACTGAAGCTTTCTTT. The encoded protein is CSGRRSTEAFF.